Below are 14 T cell receptor beta chains sequenced from a single sample in a study of T cells after yellow fever vaccination. TCRdb redid the calling of the 5' RACE reads with MiXCR, one entry per CDR3 protein. The sample carries 450,000 to 600,000 distinct CDR3 sequences, about 15% recorded once. The sequencing used PBMCs, collected 4 to 6 days after the first yellow fever vaccination. Every receptor here comes from a man in his late teens or twenties who received the YFV17D yellow fever vaccine.

The chain combines TRBV7-8 with TRBJ2-3; perhaps TRBD2 as D (5 bases). The CDR3 covers 16 residues. V dropped 5 bases and J dropped 2 bases, with 17 bases sitting between them. Looked up from germline, CDR1 is SGHVS and CDR2 is FQNEAQ. The CDR3 coding sequence is TGTGCCAGCAGCCTACGGTGGGGAGCAATCACAGATACGCAGTATTTT. Its protein product is CASSLRWGAITDTQYF.

In its sample, this clonotype was seen a few times. The chain joins TRBV6-1 to TRBJ1-5; D is possibly TRBD1 (5 bases). The germline V and J ends were trimmed by 10 bases and 0 bases, with 13 bases remaining between them. The germline CDR1 and CDR2 sequences are MNHNS and SASEGT. The CDR3 extends over 14 amino acids. The CDR3 DNA reads as TGTGCCACGCCGGGGGTTAATAGCAATCAGCCCCAGCATTTT. This codes for CATPGVNSNQPQHF.

The V gene is TRBV7-9, the J gene TRBJ2-3, with D uncertain. Germline V gives CDR1 SEHNR, CDR2 FQNEAQ (reference sequence). V dropped 2 bases and J dropped 4 bases, with 16 bases sitting between them. This CDR3 spans 16 amino acids. This chain's CDR3 is CASSLRERNLPDTQYF. The CDR3, as DNA: TGTGCCAGCAGCTTAAGAGAACGAAACCTGCCAGATACGCAGTATTTT.

This chain links TRBV5-5 with TRBJ2-7; D ambiguous. Per germline, CDR1 SGHKS and CDR2 YYEKEE (reference sequence). The CDR3 totals 14 residues. The V end lost 3 bases, the J end lost 4 bases, and 14 bases lay between the germline ends. CDR3 sequence (DNA): TGTGCCAGCAGCTGGACGGTGGTCGGATACGAGCAGTACGTC. Translation gives CASSWTVVGYEQYV.

The chain uses TRBV10-3 and TRBJ1-1; D is unresolved. The V end was cut by 7 bases, the J end by 0 bases, with 9 bases between. This CDR3 is built from 13 residues. CDR1 and CDR2 (germline): ENHRY, SYGVKD. The CDR3 nucleotides are TGTGCCATCATGGGAAGCATGAACACTGAAGCTTTCTTT. Protein: CAIMGSMNTEAFF.

This clonotype has only a few counts. This rearrangement joins TRBV11-2 to TRBJ1-3; D is unresolved. The germline V gene has CDR1 SGHAT and CDR2 FQNNGV. The V gene lost 1 base and the J gene lost 4 bases, with 5 bases spanning the gap. The CDR3 is 13 amino acids. CDR3 sequence (DNA): TGTGCCAGCAGCTTAGTAACGGGAAACACCATATATTTT. This encodes CASSLVTGNTIYF.

V is TRBV7-2 and J is TRBJ1-1; no clear D. Germline lookup yields CDR1 SGHTA and CDR2 FQGNSA. This CDR3 spans 14 amino acids. Trimming removed 3 bases from V and 2 bases from J, with 10 bases in between. This CDR3 is CASSFSHSNTEAFF. For the CDR3, the DNA is TGTGCCAGCAGCTTTAGCCACTCCAACACTGAAGCTTTCTTT. Combining the CDR3 with reference TRBV7-2 and TRBJ1-1 gives the whole variable domain GAGVSQSPSNKVTEKGKDVELRCDPISGHTALYWYRQSLGQGLEFLIYFQGNSAPDKSGLPSDRFSAERTGGSVSTLTIQRTQQEDSAVYLCASSFSHSNTEAFFGQGTRLTVV.

The chain links TRBV9 to TRBJ2-7, with D possibly being TRBD1 (6 bases). The CDR3 consists of 17 residues. Looked up from germline, CDR1 is SGDLS and CDR2 is YYNGEE. V gave up 0 bases and J gave up 1 base, with 17 bases separating them. As DNA, the CDR3 is TGTGCCAGCAGCGTAGCTTCCCCAGGGGCCTGTTCCTACGAGCAGTACGTC. Translating gives CASSVASPGACSYEQYV.

This sequence joins TRBV19 and TRBJ2-5; D tentatively reads TRBD1 or TRBD2 (5 bases each). The CDR3 runs 16 residues. Trimming cost V 3 bases and J 1 base, with 15 bases left between them. Germline assignment: CDR1 LNHDA and CDR2 SQIVND (reference sequence). For the CDR3, the DNA is TGTGCCAGTAGTATCTACCGGACGGGGACCCAAGAGACCCAGTACTTC. Translating it yields CASSIYRTGTQETQYF.

This clonotype was seen repeatedly, ten times or more. This chain uses TRBV5-1 with TRBJ1-4, with no clear D. The CDR3 is 14 amino acids. Trimming shortened V by 4 bases and J by 8 bases, and 15 bases separated the two germline ends. Per the germline V gene, CDR1 is SGHRS and CDR2 is YFSETQ. CDR3: CASSQDSRNEKLFF. Written as DNA, the CDR3 is TGCGCCAGCAGCCAGGACTCGCGGAACGAAAAACTGTTTTTT.

CDR3 sequence: CASSFSSNLGYTF. CDR3 sequence (DNA): TGTGCCAGCAGTTTTTCCAGCAATTTGGGCTACACCTTC. This rearrangement joins TRBV12-3 or TRBV12-4 to TRBJ1-2, with no clear D. V lost 3 bases to trimming and J lost 8 bases, with 13 bases between them. CDR3 length: 13 amino acids.

There are a few counts of this clonotype. J is TRBJ1-2 and V is TRBV4-1; no definite D call. With 4 bases removed from V and 10 bases from J, the gap between germline ends came to 16 bases. Germline V gene lookup returns CDR1 MGHRA and CDR2 YSYEKL. The CDR3 loop spans 13 amino acids. CDR3 in amino acids: CASSPIATETYTF. The CDR3 DNA sequence: TGCGCCAGCAGCCCCATAGCTACTGAGACCTACACCTTC.

A few counts support this clonotype. This sequence joins TRBV7-2 and TRBJ2-3; D possibly corresponds to TRBD1 (5 bases). The CDR3 length is 14 residues. The V end lost 5 bases, the J end lost 2 bases, and 11 bases lay between the germline ends. Germline V gene lookup returns CDR1 SGHTA and CDR2 FQGNSA. For the CDR3, the DNA is TGTGCCAGCAGCAGATGGGGCCCCACAGATACGCAGTATTTT. Translation: CASSRWGPTDTQYF.

The rearrangement uses TRBV5-6 and TRBJ2-6; 9 bases are shared with TRBD1. Germline V gene lookup returns CDR1 SGHDT and CDR2 YYEEEE. This CDR3 is 17 amino acids long. J was trimmed by 0 bases and V by 5 bases; bases with no gene match: 6. The DNA for the CDR3 is TGTGCCAGCAGGAGACCGGGACAGGGCTCTGGGGCCAACGTCCTGACTTTC. It specifies CASRRPGQGSGANVLTF.